A single sample is the source of the 5 T cell receptor beta chains below, sequenced in a study of Ad26.COV2.S vaccination and SARS-CoV-2 variants. Profiled with immunoSEQ multiplex PCR; TCRdb holds only in-frame clones, not every one. The sample carries 350,000 to 450,000 clones, 80% to 90% recorded once. Stated treatment: 15 to 20 received Ad26.COV2.S at low or high dose, single or two shots; about 5 received placebo; per-sample allocation not given. Material that was analyzed had been drawn on day 63 after the first vaccine or placebo injection. The sample was peripheral blood, taken in a trial of Ad26.COV2.S vaccine versus placebo. Every receptor here comes from a person between 18 and 65 years old who received the Ad26.COV2.S COVID-19 vaccine or a placebo.

In its sample, this clone was seen a few times. The chain uses TRBV6-2 or TRBV6-3 and TRBJ2-7, with 8 bases identical to TRBD2. CDR3 length: 17 residues. Germline CDR1 MNHEY, CDR2 SVGEGT. The trim removed 0 bases at V and 4 bases at J, leaving 11 bases unmatched. The CDR3 loop reads CASSYSTVRAGEYEQYF. DNA for the CDR3: TGTGCCAGCAGTTACTCTACCGTCCGAGCGGGAGAATACGAGCAGTACTTC.

The genes are TRBV12-3 or TRBV12-4 and TRBJ1-1; 7 bases match TRBD1. V shed 6 bases, J shed 6 bases, and the junction held 4 bases outside the gene matches. CDR3 length: 12 amino acids. CDR3 protein: CASRVTGPEAFF. The CDR3 DNA is TGTGCCAGCAGGGTGACAGGGCCTGAAGCTTTCTTT.

The genes are TRBV18 and TRBJ2-5; 9 bases line up with TRBD2. CDR1 and CDR2 (germline): KGHSH, LQKENI. Losses at the gene ends were 6 bases for V and 3 bases for J; bases not matched to a gene: 11. The CDR3 covers 16 residues. CDR3 DNA sequence: TGTGCCAGCTCCACGTGGGTAGCGGGGGACAAAGAGACCCAGTACTTC. Translation: CASSTWVAGDKETQYF.

The genes are TRBV15 and TRBJ1-2, with 9 bases that match TRBD1. Germline trimming cut 7 bases from V and 2 bases from J; bases unmatched to any gene: 2. The CDR3 totals 13 residues. Per germline, CDR1 LNHNV and CDR2 YYDKDF (reference sequence). The CDR3 reads CATNDRGNYGYTF. DNA of the CDR3: TGTGCCACCAACGACAGGGGGAACTATGGCTACACCTTC.

This clone appeared once. The gene calls are TRBV29-1 and TRBJ1-2, with D tentatively TRBD1 (6 bases). CDR1 and CDR2 (germline): SQVTM, ANQGSEA. V lost 3 bases to trimming and J lost 7 bases, with 15 bases between them. The CDR3 covers 13 residues. CDR3 residues: CSVDTGWGGGYTF. The CDR3 bases are TGCAGCGTTGACACAGGGTGGGGAGGTGGCTACACCTTC.